The rows below give T cell receptor beta chains drawn from one sample of a study of blood T cell repertoires in COVID-19. TCRdb's copy holds only in-frame clones and misses some; the assay was immunoSEQ multiplex PCR. The top ten clones hold under 5.5% of a sample with some 130,000 clones, almost 85% of them seen once. Sequencing used PBMCs or T cells enriched from blood (not recorded which). The receptors shown here come from a man in his forties with acute COVID-19. Each CDR3 is given with its conserved first and last residue. D genes are given only for firm matches. The size field is filled for only some rows; it gives once, few, many or a size class.

NA	NA	TRBV2	14	TRBJ2-3	TGTGCCAGCAGTCCTAGAGGGCCCGCAGATACGCAGTATTTT	CASSPRGPADTQYF
TRBD1	few	TRBV3-1/TRBV3-2	14	TRBJ1-6	TGTGCCAGCAGCCGGACAGGGGTTAATTCACCCCTCCACTTT	CASSRTGVNSPLHF
TRBD2	NA	TRBV11-3	17	TRBJ2-1	TGTGCCAGCAGCCCGGGACTAGCGGGAGAGCGGGGGAATGAGCAGTTCTTC	CASSPGLAGERGNEQFF
TRBD1	NA	TRBV19	14	TRBJ1-6	TGTGCCAGTAGTCTACAGGGGGTCCGGTCACCCCTCCACTTT	CASSLQGVRSPLHF
TRBD1	NA	TRBV28	14	TRBJ1-4	TGTGCCAGCAGGTCGCGGGACAGGGCTGAAAAACTGTTTTTT	CASRSRDRAEKLFF
NA	NA	TRBV5-1	14	TRBJ2-1	TGCGCCACTTATCCGGAGTCCCCCTACAATGAGCAGTTCTTC	CATYPESPYNEQFF
TRBD2	NA	TRBV30	15	TRBJ2-1	TGTGCCTGTACGCGGGGACTAGCGCTTTACAATGAGCAGTTCTTC	CACTRGLALYNEQFF
NA	medium-sized	TRBV5-1	14	TRBJ1-1	TGCGCCAGCAGCTTGGGCGGCCAGAACACTGAAGCTTTCTTT	CASSLGGQNTEAFF
TRBD2	NA	TRBV13	19	TRBJ2-1	TGTGCCAGCAGCTTAGTGGGGACTAGCGGGAGGTTGACCTACAATGAGCAGTTCTTC	CASSLVGTSGRLTYNEQFF
NA	many	TRBV28	12	TRBJ1-5	TGTGCCAGCCGCCTATCATATCAGCCCCAGCATTTT	CASRLSYQPQHF